One and the same sample provided the 29 T cell receptor beta chains below, sequenced in a study of T cell responses to AZD1222 COVID-19 vaccine. Produced via immunoSEQ multiplex PCR; TCRdb's table is partial and in-frame only. The sample records 130,000 to 150,000 clones, 86% being singletons. Source: peripheral blood, taken 28 days after the second AZD1222 dose. These receptors were obtained from an adult who received the AZD1222 COVID-19 vaccine.

DNA for the CDR3: TGCGCCAGCAGTGAAGTTGCAACTAATGAAAAACTGTTTTTT. Translating gives CASSEVATNEKLFF. The gene calls are TRBV10-2 and TRBJ1-4; D remains unclear. CDR3 size: 14 residues. CDR1 is WSHSY, CDR2 SAAADI, per germline. V was trimmed by 3 bases and J by 0 bases, leaving 5 bases between them.

About this clone itself: One end of the junction varies from germline; a read error may be responsible. The chain couples TRBV4-2 to TRBJ2-2, with 7 bases fitting TRBD2. The germline V gene encodes CDR1 LGHNA and CDR2 YNFKEQ. The CDR3 covers 19 residues. CDR3 sequence (DNA): TGTGCCAGCAGCCAAGCCCTGTCGGCGGGAGCCGGGAACGCCGGGGAGCTGTTTTTT. This gives the protein CASSQALSAGAGNAGELFF.

A word on this clone: The same CDR3 arises from other DNA sequences in this sample as well. The gene calls are TRBV9 and TRBJ2-3; D is undetermined. Germline assignment: CDR1 SGDLS and CDR2 YYNGEE. CDR3 length: 14 residues. Trimming removed 0 bases at V and 2 bases at J, with 7 bases between. As DNA, the CDR3 is TGTGCCAGCAGCGTAGCGAGCCTCACAGATACGCAGTATTTT. It translates to CASSVASLTDTQYF.

This chain uses TRBV9 with TRBJ2-1, with D perhaps assigned TRBD1 or TRBD2 (5 bases each). Germline CDR1 and CDR2: SGDLS and YYNGEE. V lost 0 bases, J lost 3 bases, and 13 bases lay in between. This CDR3 spans 16 amino acids. The CDR3 sequence is CASSVAGNQGYNEQFF. The CDR3 nucleotides read TGTGCCAGCAGCGTAGCGGGGAACCAGGGCTACAATGAGCAGTTCTTC.

The rearrangement links TRBV29-1 to TRBJ1-4; the D gene is possibly TRBD1 (5 bases). Germline CDR1 and CDR2: SQVTM and ANQGSEA. The V end lost 6 bases, the J end lost 5 bases, and 13 bases lay between the germline ends. This CDR3 comprises 13 residues. CDR3 in DNA: TGCAGCGTATCCGGGACCCCAAATGAAAAACTGTTTTTT. This gives the protein CSVSGTPNEKLFF.

The V call is TRBV2, the J call TRBJ1-3, with D possibly matching TRBD1 (6 bases). Germline CDR1 reads SNHLY; CDR2 reads FYNNEI. Trimming took off 10 bases at V and 2 bases at J, with 12 bases between the two ends. This CDR3 spans 13 amino acids. The DNA of the CDR3 is TGTGCCATACGGGCAGGGGCTGGAAACACCATATATTTT. This encodes CAIRAGAGNTIYF. Complete variable domain (other parts from reference TRBV2 and TRBJ1-3): EPEVTQTPSHQVTQMGQEVILRCVPISNHLYFYWYRQILGQKVEFLVSFYNNEISEKSEIFDDQFSVERPDGSNFTLKIRSTKLEDSAMYFCAIRAGAGNTIYFGEGSWLTVV.

The CDR3 DNA reads as TGTGCCAGCAGTAATAATCGGGGGGGCGGTTACGAGCAGTACTTC. It specifies CASSNNRGGGYEQYF. This sequence joins TRBV2 and TRBJ2-7; 8 bases are a match to TRBD2. V was clipped by 5 bases and J by 4 bases; unmatched bases: 10. CDR3 length: 15 amino acids. The V gene's germline CDR1 is SNHLY and CDR2 FYNNEI.

The gene calls are TRBV2 and TRBJ2-5; 8 bases match TRBD2. This CDR3 comprises 14 residues. From germline, CDR1 is SNHLY and CDR2 FYNNEI. Trimming took 5 bases from V and 4 from J; bases not matched to a gene: 6. The CDR3 is CASSSGSGGETQYF. DNA of the CDR3: TGTGCCAGCAGTAGCGGGAGCGGGGGAGAGACCCAGTACTTC.

This chain links TRBV12-3 or TRBV12-4 with TRBJ1-1, with a tentative D call TRBD1 (6 bases). Trimming removed 3 bases at V and 6 bases at J, with 8 bases between. The CDR3 has 12 amino acids. CDR3 nucleotides: TGTGCCAGCAGTTTGCGACAGGCTGAAGCTTTCTTT. This gives the protein CASSLRQAEAFF.

This chain uses TRBV7-9 with TRBJ2-1; TRBD2 agrees at 7 bases. CDR1 is SEHNR and CDR2 is FQNEAQ in the germline V gene (reference sequence). J lost 6 bases, V lost 1 base, and 0 bases had no gene match. The CDR3 covers 13 residues. The CDR3 sequence: CASSLGTSNEQFF. In DNA, the CDR3 is TGTGCCAGCAGCTTAGGGACTAGCAATGAGCAGTTCTTC.

The chain carries TRBV25-1 and TRBJ2-3; no firm D call. V was trimmed by 5 bases and J by 2 bases, leaving 17 bases between them. This CDR3 region has 16 residues. The germline V gene has CDR1 MGHDK and CDR2 SYGVNS. CDR3 nucleotide sequence: TGTGCCAGCAGTCCCTTCCTTGGGCAACTCACAGATACGCAGTATTTT. This encodes CASSPFLGQLTDTQYF.

The CDR3 DNA sequence: TGTGCCAGCAGTTACGCACGGACCGGGGAGCTGTTTTTT. The encoded protein is CASSYARTGELFF. The chain combines TRBV6-2 or TRBV6-3 with TRBJ2-2; no definite D call. From germline, CDR1 is MNHEY and CDR2 SVGEGT. Deletions cut 2 bases from V and 5 bases from J, with 6 bases between. The CDR3 contains 13 residues.

V is TRBV6-5 and J is TRBJ1-2, with TRBD1 as a possible D gene (6 bases). Deletions cut 4 bases from V and 11 bases from J, with 20 bases between. The CDR3 consists of 14 residues. Germline lookup yields CDR1 MNHEY and CDR2 SVGAGI. The CDR3 DNA is TGTGCCAGCAGTTGGGCGGGGGGGCAGACGGGATACACCTTC. It translates to CASSWAGGQTGYTF.

The chain couples TRBV28 to TRBJ2-3; D may correspond to TRBD1 or TRBD2 (5 bases each). Germline loops: CDR1 MDHEN, CDR2 SYDVKM. The CDR3 runs 15 residues. V was pared by 6 bases and J by 2 bases, with 15 bases between. CDR3 sequence: CASSLPGRNTDTQYF. The CDR3 DNA reads TGTGCCAGCAGCCTACCGGGACGGAACACAGATACGCAGTATTTT.

This chain links TRBV3-1 (or the pseudogene TRBV3-2) with TRBJ1-2; D possibly corresponds to TRBD1 (5 bases). CDR3 length: 13 amino acids. The V and J ends lost 0 bases and 7 bases respectively, with 9 bases between them. Germline CDR1 reads LGHDT; CDR2 reads YNNKEL (reference sequence). The CDR3 sequence: CASSQEGAGGYTF. In DNA, the CDR3 is TGTGCCAGCAGCCAAGAAGGGGCCGGTGGCTACACCTTC.

J is TRBJ1-2 and V is TRBV30; unclear D gene. Germline CDR1 GTSNPN, CDR2 SVGIG (reference sequence). V lost 0 bases, J lost 9 bases, and 11 bases lay in between. The CDR3 is 12 residues long. The CDR3 sequence is CAWSVTAFRYTF. DNA for the CDR3: TGTGCCTGGAGTGTAACAGCTTTTCGCTACACCTTC.

This rearrangement joins TRBV9 to TRBJ1-2, with D tentatively TRBD1 (6 bases). Looked up from germline, CDR1 is SGDLS and CDR2 is YYNGEE. With 3 bases removed from V and 3 bases from J, the gap between germline ends came to 12 bases. This CDR3 contains 14 residues. The CDR3 is CASSGGNRDYGYTF. Written as DNA, the CDR3 is TGTGCCAGCAGCGGAGGCAACAGGGACTATGGCTACACCTTC. The full variable domain, its missing parts supplied by reference TRBV9 and TRBJ1-2, is DSGVTQTPKHLITATGQRVTLRCSPRSGDLSVYWYQQSLDQGLQFLIQYYNGEERAKGNILERFSAQQFPDLHSELNLSSLELGDSALYFCASSGGNRDYGYTFGSGTRLTVV.

The V gene is TRBV5-6, the J gene TRBJ1-4; D ambiguous. Germline lookup yields CDR1 SGHDT and CDR2 YYEEEE. This CDR3 has 14 residues. V lost 2 bases, J lost 0 bases, and 5 bases lay in between. The CDR3 DNA follows: TGTGCCAGCAGCTTTCGTGCAACTAATGAAAAACTGTTTTTT. Amino acids: CASSFRATNEKLFF.

The count of this clone is one. This chain links TRBV19 with TRBJ1-6; TRBD1 might be the D (6 bases). Trimming removed 5 bases at V and 7 bases at J, with 12 bases between. From germline, CDR1 is LNHDA and CDR2 SQIVND (reference sequence). The CDR3 runs 14 residues. The CDR3 nucleotides read TGTGCCAGTAGTCCTACAGGGTCCAATTCACCCCTCCACTTT. Translating gives CASSPTGSNSPLHF.

This clone was found a few times. The gene calls are TRBV2 and TRBJ2-3; TRBD2 matches at 12 bases. The J segment lost 2 bases and the V segment lost 8 bases, leaving 11 bases of the junction unmatched. CDR3 length: 17 residues. Germline values: CDR1 SNHLY, CDR2 FYNNEI. CDR3 residues: CASQRGLAGPTTDTQYF. The CDR3 DNA is TGTGCCAGCCAGAGGGGACTAGCGGGTCCCACCACAGATACGCAGTATTTT.

The chain joins TRBV18 to TRBJ2-1; TRBD2 agrees at 7 bases. Germline V gives CDR1 KGHSH, CDR2 LQKENI. The CDR3 spans 14 residues. Trimming at V came to 0 bases and at J to 7 bases, leaving 3 bases not matched to a gene. Here the CDR3 DNA reads TGTGCCAGCTCACCACCCGGGACTACGAATGAGCAGTTCTTC. Residues: CASSPPGTTNEQFF. Using reference TRBV18 and TRBJ2-1 for the parts outside the CDR3, the full variable domain is NAGVMQNPRHLVRRRGQEARLRCSPMKGHSHVYWYRQLPEEGLKFMVYLQKENIIDESGMPKERFSAEFPKEGPSILRIQQVVRGDSAAYFCASSPPGTTNEQFFGPGTRLTVL.

With respect to this clone: At the DNA level, this CDR3 is encoded by other sequences in the same sample as well. The chain is built from TRBV2 and TRBJ2-3; TRBD2 is a possible D gene (6 bases). Trimming removed 1 base from V and 2 bases from J, with 16 bases in between. This CDR3 has 17 residues. Germline V CDR1 and CDR2: SNHLY, FYNNEI. For the CDR3, the DNA is TGTGCCAGCAGTGAAGAACAAAACGGGGACTTCACAGATACGCAGTATTTT. It encodes CASSEEQNGDFTDTQYF.

The chain links TRBV27 to TRBJ1-5; the D gene is possibly TRBD1 (6 bases). Germline CDR1 reads MNHEY; CDR2 reads SMNVEV (reference sequence). Trimming shortened V by 2 bases and J by 5 bases, and 13 bases separated the two germline ends. This CDR3 comprises 15 residues. The CDR3, as DNA: TGTGCCAGCAGTTTACAGGGGTTGGGGTATCAGCCCCAGCATTTT. This encodes CASSLQGLGYQPQHF.

The gene calls are TRBV5-1 and TRBJ1-1; D uncertain. V was trimmed by 0 bases and J by 1 base, leaving 13 bases between them. This CDR3 spans 16 amino acids. Germline lookup yields CDR1 SGHRS and CDR2 YFSETQ. This chain's CDR3 is CASSLGPSEGNTEAFF. The CDR3 DNA sequence: TGCGCCAGCAGCTTGGGCCCTTCGGAGGGGAACACTGAAGCTTTCTTT. The variable domain in full, with the rest retrieved from reference TRBV5-1 and TRBJ1-1, is KAGVTQTPRYLIKTRGQQVTLSCSPISGHRSVSWYQQTPGQGLQFLFEYFSETQRNKGNFPGRFSGRQFSNSRSEMNVSTLELGDSALYLCASSLGPSEGNTEAFFGQGTRLTVV.

The chain recombines TRBV4-1 with TRBJ1-3; perhaps TRBD1 as D (5 bases). Trimming left V 7 bases short and J 0 bases short, with 13 bases between. The CDR3 runs to 15 residues. Germline V gene data show CDR1 as MGHRA and CDR2 as YSYEKL. CDR3 sequence: CASNRDARSGNTIYF. CDR3 nucleotides: TGCGCCAGCAACCGGGACGCCCGCTCTGGAAACACCATATATTTT.

As regards this clone: The junction does not match germline at one end; this may be a read error. This chain joins TRBV15 and TRBJ2-3; the D is unclear. The CDR3 sequence is 12 residues long. Looked up from germline, CDR1 is LNHNV and CDR2 is YYDKDF (reference sequence). The CDR3 spells CATSRDRASGHF. The CDR3 nucleotides are TGTGCCACCAGCAGGGATAGGGCCTCGGGTCATTTT. The full variable domain, with the rest looked up from reference TRBV15 and TRBJ2-3, is DAMVIQNPRYQVTQFGKPVTLSCSQTLNHNVMYWYQQKSSQAPKLLFHYYDKDFNNEADTPDNFQSRRPNTSFCFLDIRSPGLGDTAMYLCATSRDRASGHFGPGTRLTVL.

The chain carries TRBV29-1 and TRBJ1-2, with D unresolved. V shed 6 bases and J shed 4 bases, with 12 bases lying between them. Germline values: CDR1 SQVTM, CDR2 ANQGSEA. The CDR3 is 12 residues long. This CDR3 reads CSVAGQSYGYTF. In DNA, the CDR3 is TGCAGCGTCGCCGGGCAGAGCTATGGCTACACCTTC.

The chain joins TRBV20-1 to TRBJ2-3; D not resolved. Germline lookup yields CDR1 DFQATT and CDR2 SNEGSKA (reference sequence). The CDR3 is made up of 11 amino acids. The ends were cut back, 3 bases at V and 7 bases at J, with 8 bases in the middle. CDR3 sequence reads: CSASAVNTQYF. The CDR3 DNA follows: TGCAGTGCTAGCGCCGTGAATACGCAGTATTTT.

This chain's CDR3 is CASSSSEGGWYNEQFF. In nucleotides, the CDR3 is TGTGCCAGCAGTTCTTCCGAAGGCGGGTGGTACAATGAGCAGTTCTTC. The gene calls are TRBV27 and TRBJ2-1; D may be TRBD2 (5 bases). V shed 4 bases and J shed 4 bases, with 17 bases lying between them. Germline CDR1 MNHEY, CDR2 SMNVEV (reference sequence). CDR3 length: 16 residues.